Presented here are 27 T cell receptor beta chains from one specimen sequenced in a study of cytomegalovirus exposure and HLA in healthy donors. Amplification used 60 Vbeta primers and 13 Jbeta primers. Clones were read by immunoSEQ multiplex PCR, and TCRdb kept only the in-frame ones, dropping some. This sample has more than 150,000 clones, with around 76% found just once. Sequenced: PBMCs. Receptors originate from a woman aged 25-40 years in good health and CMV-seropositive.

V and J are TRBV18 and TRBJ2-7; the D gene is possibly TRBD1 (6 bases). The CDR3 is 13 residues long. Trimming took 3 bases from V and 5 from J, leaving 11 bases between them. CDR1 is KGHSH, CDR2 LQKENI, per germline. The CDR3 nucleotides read TGTGCCAGCTCACCCGGGACACAGAACGAGCAGTACTTC. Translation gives CASSPGTQNEQYF.

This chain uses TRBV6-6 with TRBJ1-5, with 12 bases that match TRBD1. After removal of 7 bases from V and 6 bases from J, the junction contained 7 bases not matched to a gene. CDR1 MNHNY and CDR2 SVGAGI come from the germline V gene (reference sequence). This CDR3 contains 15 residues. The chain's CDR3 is CASTAGQGATQPQHF. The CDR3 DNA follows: TGTGCCAGCACCGCGGGACAGGGGGCAACTCAGCCCCAGCATTTT.

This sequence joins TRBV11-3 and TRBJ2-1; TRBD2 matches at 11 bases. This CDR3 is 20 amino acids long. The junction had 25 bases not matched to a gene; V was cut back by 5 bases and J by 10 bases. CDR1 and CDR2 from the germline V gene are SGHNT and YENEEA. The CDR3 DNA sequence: TGTGCCAGCAGCGCAATGGGGGGCCCATTTGGGACTAGCGGTTCTCGGGAGCAGTTCTTC. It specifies CASSAMGGPFGTSGSREQFF. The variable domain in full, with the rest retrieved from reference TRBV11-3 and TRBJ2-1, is EAGVVQSPRYKIIEKKQPVAFWCNPISGHNTLYWYLQNLGQGPELLIRYENEEAVDDSQLPKDRFSAERLKGVDSTLKIQPAELGDSAVYLCASSAMGGPFGTSGSREQFFGPGTRLTVL.

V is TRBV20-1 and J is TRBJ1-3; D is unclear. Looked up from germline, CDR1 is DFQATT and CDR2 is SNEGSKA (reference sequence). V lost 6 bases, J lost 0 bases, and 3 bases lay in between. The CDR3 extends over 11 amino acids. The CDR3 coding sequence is TGCAGTGCATACTCTGGAAACACCATATATTTT. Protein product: CSAYSGNTIYF.

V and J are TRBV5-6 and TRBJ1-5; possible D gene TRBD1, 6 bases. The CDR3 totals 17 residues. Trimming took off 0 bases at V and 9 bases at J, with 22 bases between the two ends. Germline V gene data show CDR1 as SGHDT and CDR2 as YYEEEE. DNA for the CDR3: TGTGCCAGCAGCTTGGGGGCGGGGGCCTCCCCAGGAGGGCCCCAGCATTTT. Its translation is CASSLGAGASPGGPQHF.

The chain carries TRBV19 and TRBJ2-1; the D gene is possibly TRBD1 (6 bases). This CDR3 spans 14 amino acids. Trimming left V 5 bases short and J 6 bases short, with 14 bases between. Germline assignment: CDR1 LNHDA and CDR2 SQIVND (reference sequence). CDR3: CASSPTGNGNEQFF. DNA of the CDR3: TGTGCCAGTAGTCCCACAGGGAATGGCAATGAGCAGTTCTTC.

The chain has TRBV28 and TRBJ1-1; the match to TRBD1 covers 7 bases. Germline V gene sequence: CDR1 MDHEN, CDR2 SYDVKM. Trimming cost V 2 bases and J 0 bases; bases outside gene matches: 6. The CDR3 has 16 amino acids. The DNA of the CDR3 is TGTGCCAGCAGTTTAACAGGGGCGTCGATGAACACTGAAGCTTTCTTT. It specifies CASSLTGASMNTEAFF.

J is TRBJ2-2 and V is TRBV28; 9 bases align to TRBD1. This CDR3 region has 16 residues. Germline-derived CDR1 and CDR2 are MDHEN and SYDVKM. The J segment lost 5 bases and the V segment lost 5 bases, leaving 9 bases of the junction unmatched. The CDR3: CASSNRGRGVTGELFF. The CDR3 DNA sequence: TGTGCCAGCAGTAACAGGGGGCGCGGGGTGACCGGGGAGCTGTTTTTT.

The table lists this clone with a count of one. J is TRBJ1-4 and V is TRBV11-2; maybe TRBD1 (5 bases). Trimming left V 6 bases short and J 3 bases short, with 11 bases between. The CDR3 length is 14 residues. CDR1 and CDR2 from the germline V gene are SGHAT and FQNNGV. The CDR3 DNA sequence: TGTGCCAGCAGTGCCTCGACAGCTAATGAAAAACTGTTTTTT. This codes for CASSASTANEKLFF.

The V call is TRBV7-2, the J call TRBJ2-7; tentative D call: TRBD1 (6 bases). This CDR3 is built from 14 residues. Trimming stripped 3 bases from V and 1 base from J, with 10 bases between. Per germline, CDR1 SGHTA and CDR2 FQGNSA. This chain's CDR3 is CASSFQTGSYEQYF. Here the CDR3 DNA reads TGTGCCAGCAGCTTTCAGACAGGTTCCTACGAGCAGTACTTC.

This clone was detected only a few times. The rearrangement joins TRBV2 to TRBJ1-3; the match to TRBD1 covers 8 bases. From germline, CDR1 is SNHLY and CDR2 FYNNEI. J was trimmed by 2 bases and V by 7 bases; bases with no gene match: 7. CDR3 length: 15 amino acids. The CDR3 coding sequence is TGTGCCAGCAACCTGGACAGGGCGGCTGGAAACACCATATATTTT. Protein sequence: CASNLDRAAGNTIYF.

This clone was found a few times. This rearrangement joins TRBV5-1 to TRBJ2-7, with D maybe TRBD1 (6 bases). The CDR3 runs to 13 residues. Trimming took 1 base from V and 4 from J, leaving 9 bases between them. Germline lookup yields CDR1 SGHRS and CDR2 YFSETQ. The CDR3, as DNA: TGCGCCAGCAGCTTGACAACAGGGTACGAGCAGTACTTC. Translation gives CASSLTTGYEQYF. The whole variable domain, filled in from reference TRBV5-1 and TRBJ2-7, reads KAGVTQTPRYLIKTRGQQVTLSCSPISGHRSVSWYQQTPGQGLQFLFEYFSETQRNKGNFPGRFSGRQFSNSRSEMNVSTLELGDSALYLCASSLTTGYEQYFGPGTRLTVT.

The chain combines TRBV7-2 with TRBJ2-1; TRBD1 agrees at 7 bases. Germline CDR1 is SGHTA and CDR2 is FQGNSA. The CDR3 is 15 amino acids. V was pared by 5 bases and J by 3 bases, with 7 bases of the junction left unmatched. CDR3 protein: CASSQRRGFYNEQFF. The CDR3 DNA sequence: TGTGCCAGCAGCCAGCGCAGGGGGTTCTACAATGAGCAGTTCTTC.

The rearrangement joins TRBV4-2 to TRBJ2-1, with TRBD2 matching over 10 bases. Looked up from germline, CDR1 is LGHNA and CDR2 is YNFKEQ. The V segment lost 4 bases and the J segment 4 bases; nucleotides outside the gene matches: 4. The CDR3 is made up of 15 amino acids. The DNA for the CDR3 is TGTGCCAGCAGCCCGCTAGCGGGGGTATACAATGAGCAGTTCTTC. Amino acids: CASSPLAGVYNEQFF.

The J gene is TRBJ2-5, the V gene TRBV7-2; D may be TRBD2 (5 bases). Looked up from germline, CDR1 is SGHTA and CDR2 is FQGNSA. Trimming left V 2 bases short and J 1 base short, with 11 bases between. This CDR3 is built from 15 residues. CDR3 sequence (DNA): TGTGCCAGCAGCTTAAACGGGGTGGGCCAAGAGACCCAGTACTTC. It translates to CASSLNGVGQETQYF.

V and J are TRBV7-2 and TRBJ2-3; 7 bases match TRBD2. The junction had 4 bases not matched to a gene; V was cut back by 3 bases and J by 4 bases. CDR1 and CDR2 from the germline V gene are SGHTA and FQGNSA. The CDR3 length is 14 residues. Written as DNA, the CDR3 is TGTGCCAGCAGCTTCGGACTAGAGGCAGATACGCAGTATTTT. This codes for CASSFGLEADTQYF.

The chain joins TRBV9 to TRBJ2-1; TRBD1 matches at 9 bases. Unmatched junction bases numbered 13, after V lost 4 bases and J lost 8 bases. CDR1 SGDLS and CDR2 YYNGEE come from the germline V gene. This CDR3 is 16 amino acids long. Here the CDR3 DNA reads TGTGCCAGCAGCAAAACGGGGACAGGGACCGACGATGAGCAGTTCTTC. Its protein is CASSKTGTGTDDEQFF.

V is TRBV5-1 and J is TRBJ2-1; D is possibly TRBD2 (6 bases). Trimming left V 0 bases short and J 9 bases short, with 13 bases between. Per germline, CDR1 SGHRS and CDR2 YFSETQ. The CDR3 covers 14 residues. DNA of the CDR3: TGCGCCAGCAGCTTGGCCCGGGGGAGCCTTGAGCAGTTCTTC. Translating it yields CASSLARGSLEQFF. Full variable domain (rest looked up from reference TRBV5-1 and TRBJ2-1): KAGVTQTPRYLIKTRGQQVTLSCSPISGHRSVSWYQQTPGQGLQFLFEYFSETQRNKGNFPGRFSGRQFSNSRSEMNVSTLELGDSALYLCASSLARGSLEQFFGPGTRLTVL.

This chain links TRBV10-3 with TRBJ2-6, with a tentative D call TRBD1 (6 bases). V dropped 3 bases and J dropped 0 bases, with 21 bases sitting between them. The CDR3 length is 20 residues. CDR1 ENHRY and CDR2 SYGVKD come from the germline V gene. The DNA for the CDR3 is TGTGCCATCAGTGACCCCCACTCCCAGGGGCAAAGCTCTGGGGCCAACGTCCTGACTTTC. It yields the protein CAISDPHSQGQSSGANVLTF.

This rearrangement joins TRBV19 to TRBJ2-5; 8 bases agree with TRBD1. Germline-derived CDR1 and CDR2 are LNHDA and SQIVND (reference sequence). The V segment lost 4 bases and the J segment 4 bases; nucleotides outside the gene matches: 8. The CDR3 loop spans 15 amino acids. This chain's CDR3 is CASSRGQGRRETQYF. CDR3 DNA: TGTGCCAGTAGTAGAGGACAGGGCCGGCGAGAGACCCAGTACTTC.

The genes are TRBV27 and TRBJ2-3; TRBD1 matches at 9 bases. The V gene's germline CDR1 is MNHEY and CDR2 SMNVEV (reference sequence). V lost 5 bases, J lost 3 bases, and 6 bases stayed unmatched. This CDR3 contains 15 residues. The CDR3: CASSPDRGGTDTQYF. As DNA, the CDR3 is TGTGCCAGCAGTCCGGACAGGGGTGGAACAGATACGCAGTATTTT.

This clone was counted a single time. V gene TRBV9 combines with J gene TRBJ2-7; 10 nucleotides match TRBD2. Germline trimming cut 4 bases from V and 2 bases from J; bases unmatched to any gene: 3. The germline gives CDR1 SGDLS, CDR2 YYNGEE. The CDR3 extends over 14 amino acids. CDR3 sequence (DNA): TGTGCCAGCAGCCGGAGCGGGGGGGCCTACGAGCAGTACTTC. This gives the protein CASSRSGGAYEQYF.

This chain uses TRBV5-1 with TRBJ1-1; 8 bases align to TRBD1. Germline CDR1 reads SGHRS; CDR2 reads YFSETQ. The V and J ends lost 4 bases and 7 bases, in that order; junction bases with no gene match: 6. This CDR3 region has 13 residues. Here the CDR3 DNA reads TGCGCCAGCAGCCCGGGACAGGTGGGTGAAGCTTTCTTT. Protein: CASSPGQVGEAFF. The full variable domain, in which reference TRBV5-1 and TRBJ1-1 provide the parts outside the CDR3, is KAGVTQTPRYLIKTRGQQVTLSCSPISGHRSVSWYQQTPGQGLQFLFEYFSETQRNKGNFPGRFSGRQFSNSRSEMNVSTLELGDSALYLCASSPGQVGEAFFGQGTRLTVV.

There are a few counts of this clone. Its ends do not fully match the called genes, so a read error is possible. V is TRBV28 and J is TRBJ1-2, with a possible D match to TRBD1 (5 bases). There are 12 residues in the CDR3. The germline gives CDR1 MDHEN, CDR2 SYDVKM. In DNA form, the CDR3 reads TGTGCCAGCAGTAAGACAGACCACAATACCGAATTC. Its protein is CASSKTDHNTEF.

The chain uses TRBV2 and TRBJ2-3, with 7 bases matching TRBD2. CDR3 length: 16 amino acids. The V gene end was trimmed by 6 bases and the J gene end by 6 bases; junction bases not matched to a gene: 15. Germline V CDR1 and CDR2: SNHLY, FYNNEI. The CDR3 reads CASRWSLGAGRDTQYF. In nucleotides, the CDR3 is TGTGCCAGCAGATGGTCGCTGGGAGCGGGAAGGGATACGCAGTATTTT.

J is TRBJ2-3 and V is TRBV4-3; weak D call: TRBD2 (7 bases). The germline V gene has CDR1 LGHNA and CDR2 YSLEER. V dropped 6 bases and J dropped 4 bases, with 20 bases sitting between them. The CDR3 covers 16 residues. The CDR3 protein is CASSPRGGGPADTQYF. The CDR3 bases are TGCGCCAGCAGTCCTCGAGGGGGGGGGCCCGCAGATACGCAGTATTTT.

CDR3 amino acids: CATQEGPANTGELFF. DNA for the CDR3: TGTGCCACCCAGGAGGGTCCGGCAAACACCGGGGAGCTGTTTTTT. The chain links TRBV19 to TRBJ2-2; TRBD2 is a possible D gene (6 bases). Trimming removed 10 bases from V and 2 bases from J, with 17 bases in between. The CDR3 runs to 15 residues. CDR1 is LNHDA and CDR2 is SQIVND in the germline V gene (reference sequence). The full variable domain, completed using reference TRBV19 and TRBJ2-2, is DGGITQSPKYLFRKEGQNVTLSCEQNLNHDAMYWYRQDPGQGLRLIYYSQIVNDFQKGDIAEGYSVSREKKESFPLTVTSAQKNPTAFYLCATQEGPANTGELFFGEGSRLTVL.